This T cell receptor beta chain was profiled in a study of CD8 T cells in Susac syndrome. TCR beta was sequenced from blood CD8+ and CD4+ T cells. Relapsing-remitting disease, either stable or active, was present in the treatment-naive patients who were the multiple sclerosis controls. The authors negatively isolated CD8+ and CD4+ T cells and FACS-enriched TEMRA cells. The CDR3 sequence is 14 residues long. Looked up from germline, CDR1 is MNHEY and CDR2 is SMNVEV (reference sequence). J gave up 0 bases and V 5 bases, and 4 bases lay outside the gene matches. When the RNA was reverse transcribed, random hexamers were used with an input of roughly 0.45 to 1 ug. immunoSEQ multiplex PCR amplified TCR beta CDR3 across 54 Vbeta, 13 Jbeta. From the immunoSEQ multiplex PCR reads, TCRdb called clonotypes with MiXCR, one entry per CDR3 protein. The table records about 52,000 distinct CDR3 sequences, 93% of them present only once.

What was sequenced was CD8+ T cells from PBMCs. V and J are TRBV27 and TRBJ2-7; 7 bases match TRBD1. This receptor was identified in a human donor with multiple sclerosis. CDR3 coding DNA: TGTGCCAGCAGTCTACAGGGGATCTCCTACGAGCAGTACTTC. This translates into CASSLQGISYEQYF.